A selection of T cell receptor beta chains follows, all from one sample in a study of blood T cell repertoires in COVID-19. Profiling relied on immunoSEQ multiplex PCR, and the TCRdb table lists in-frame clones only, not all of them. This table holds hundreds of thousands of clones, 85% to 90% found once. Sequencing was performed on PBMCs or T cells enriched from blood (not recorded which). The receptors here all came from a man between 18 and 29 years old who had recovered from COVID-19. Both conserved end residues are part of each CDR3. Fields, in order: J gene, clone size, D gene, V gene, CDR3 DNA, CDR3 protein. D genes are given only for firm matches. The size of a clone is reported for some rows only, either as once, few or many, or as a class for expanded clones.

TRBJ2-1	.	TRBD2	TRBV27	TGTGCCAGCAGTAGTAGGACTAGCGGGAGGGTCTTC	CASSSRTSGRVF
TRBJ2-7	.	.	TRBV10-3	TGTGCCATCAGTGAGTCTGCCGGGACACGTTACGAGCAGTACTTC	CAISESAGTRYEQYF
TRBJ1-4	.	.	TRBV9	TGTGCCAGCAGCGTATCGTACGGGTCGGGTGAAAAACTGTTTTTT	CASSVSYGSGEKLFF
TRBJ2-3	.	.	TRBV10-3	TGTGCCATCAAAGCGGCTAGCACAGATACGCAGTATTTT	CAIKAASTDTQYF
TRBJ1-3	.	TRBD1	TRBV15	TGTGCCACCAGCAGAGGAACAGGGGCCTTCTCTGGAAACACCATATATTTT	CATSRGTGAFSGNTIYF
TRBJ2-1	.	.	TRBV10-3	TGTGCCACCGCAGGGGTTTCCTACAATGAGCAGTTCTTC	CATAGVSYNEQFF
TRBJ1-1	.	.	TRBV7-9	TGTGCCAGCAGCGAAGACCGGGTTTGGACTGAAGCTTTCTTT	CASSEDRVWTEAFF
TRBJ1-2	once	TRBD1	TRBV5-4	TGTGCCAGCAGCGCACAGACGGGGGACAGGGAGAAGGAAGGCTACACCTTC	CASSAQTGDREKEGYTF
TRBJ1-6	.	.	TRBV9	TGTGCCAGCAGCGTAGAGGGGAATACTTTTAATTCACCCCTCCACTTT	CASSVEGNTFNSPLHF
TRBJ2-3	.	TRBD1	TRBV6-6	TGTGCCAGCAGGGGACAGGTATTCACAGATACGCAGTATTTT	CASRGQVFTDTQYF
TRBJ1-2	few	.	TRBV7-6	TGTGCCAGCAGCTCCCGGGACAAAGAAGGCTACACCTTC	CASSSRDKEGYTF
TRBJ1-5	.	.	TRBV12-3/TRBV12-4	TGTGCCAGCAGCCGTGGGGGGGATCAGCCCCAGCATTTT	CASSRGGDQPQHF
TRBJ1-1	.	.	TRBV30	TGTGCCTTCGGGAGGGATTTGCACACTGAAGCTTTCTTT	CAFGRDLHTEAFF
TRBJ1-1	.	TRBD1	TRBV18	TGTGCCAGCTCACCTCCGGGACAGGGTACGATGAACACTGAAGCTTTCTTT	CASSPPGQGTMNTEAFF
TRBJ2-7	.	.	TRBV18	TGTGCCAGCTCACCAGGGCCGACCCACGAGCAGTACTTC	CASSPGPTHEQYF
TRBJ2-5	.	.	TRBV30	TGTGCCTGGAGTGTTACAGGGAGAGAGACCCAGTACTTC	CAWSVTGRETQYF
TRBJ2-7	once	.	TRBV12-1	TGTGCCAGCAGCTCTCCGGTTTGGTGGTTCCCCTACGAGCAGTACTTC	CASSSPVWWFPYEQYF
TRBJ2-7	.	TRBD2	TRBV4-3	TGCGCCAGCAGCCCGGGACTAGCGGACTACGAGCAGTACTTC	CASSPGLADYEQYF
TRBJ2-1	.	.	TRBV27	TGTGCCAGCAGTTTAAGCGTCCTACCCCACGAAAATGAGCAGTTCTTC	CASSLSVLPHENEQFF
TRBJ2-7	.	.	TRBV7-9	TGTGCCAGCAGCCTCGGGGAATACGAGCAGTACTTC	CASSLGEYEQYF